Each of the 4 T cell receptor beta chains below was sequenced from the same sample in a study of cytomegalovirus exposure and HLA in healthy donors. The PCR used 60 Vbeta and 13 Jbeta primers. TCRdb's copy holds only in-frame clones and misses some; the assay was immunoSEQ multiplex PCR. The table records about 210,000 clones, roughly four fifths of them present only once. Sequencing used PBMCs. The receptors here all came from a woman aged 45 to 65 in good health and CMV-seropositive.

This chain joins TRBV2 and TRBJ1-1, with 10 bases identical to TRBD1. This CDR3 spans 13 amino acids. V lost 7 bases, J lost 6 bases, and 5 bases stayed unmatched. Germline V gives CDR1 SNHLY, CDR2 FYNNEI. The CDR3 is CASNGQGVAEAFF. DNA for the CDR3: TGTGCCAGCAATGGACAGGGGGTTGCTGAAGCTTTCTTT.

The V call is TRBV5-1, the J call TRBJ2-1, with 9 bases identical to TRBD1. V lost 0 bases and J lost 7; bases outside the gene matches: 8. Germline V CDR1 and CDR2: SGHRS, YFSETQ. There are 16 residues in the CDR3. CDR3 nucleotides: TGCGCCAGCAGCTTGGCCGGAGGGACAGGGTGGAATGAGCAGTTCTTC. Translated, it gives CASSLAGGTGWNEQFF. Full variable domain (rest looked up from reference TRBV5-1 and TRBJ2-1): KAGVTQTPRYLIKTRGQQVTLSCSPISGHRSVSWYQQTPGQGLQFLFEYFSETQRNKGNFPGRFSGRQFSNSRSEMNVSTLELGDSALYLCASSLAGGTGWNEQFFGPGTRLTVL.

The chain links TRBV13 to TRBJ1-1; no clear D gene. CDR1 and CDR2 from the germline V gene are PRHDT and FYEKMQ (reference sequence). Trimming stripped 2 bases from V and 0 bases from J, with 7 bases between. The CDR3 has 14 amino acids. The CDR3 DNA sequence: TGTGCCAGCAGCTTAAGTCACTTGAACACTGAAGCTTTCTTT. Its protein is CASSLSHLNTEAFF.

The J gene is TRBJ2-1, the V gene TRBV2; weak D call: TRBD1 (5 bases). Germline V gene lookup returns CDR1 SNHLY and CDR2 FYNNEI. The CDR3 spans 14 residues. V lost 5 bases to trimming and J lost 6 bases, with 14 bases between them. The CDR3 region is CASSRAGHSNEQFF. The CDR3 coding sequence is TGTGCCAGCAGTCGAGCCGGACACAGCAATGAGCAGTTCTTC.